A single sample is the source of the 24 T cell receptor beta chains below, sequenced in a study of blood T cell repertoires in COVID-19 (dated by TCRdb to about 2020). Library construction relied on the immunoSEQ multiplex PCR assay. The clones in this table, taken by TCRdb from immuneACCESS, are in-frame only. Not every clone is retained; where verified, under half of the shortfall comes from an unresolved V gene, and the cause of the rest is unknown. Counted in this sample were 85,000 to 130,000 clones; less than 90% of them appeared once. The ten largest clones take up 4.5% to 5.5% of the sample. Sequenced sample: peripheral blood. The receptors originated from a human donor in a cohort sampled during active COVID-19.

The J gene is TRBJ2-3, the V gene TRBV11-2; tentatively, D is TRBD2 (5 bases). The CDR3 has 15 amino acids. The V end was cut by 7 bases, the J end by 4 bases, with 18 bases between. Looked up from germline, CDR1 is SGHAT and CDR2 is FQNNGV. The CDR3 DNA reads as TGTGCCAGCAACCACGGAGGCATGATCCCAGATACGCAGTATTTT. Amino acids: CASNHGGMIPDTQYF.

The chain's CDR3 is CASSFGTGAYEQYF. Written as DNA, the CDR3 is TGTGCCAGCAGTTTCGGGACAGGGGCCTACGAGCAGTACTTC. The rearrangement links TRBV28 to TRBJ2-7; 10 positions match TRBD1. Unmatched junction bases numbered 1, after V lost 3 bases and J lost 2 bases. CDR1 is MDHEN and CDR2 is SYDVKM in the germline V gene. This CDR3 contains 14 residues.

The genes are TRBV3-1 (or the pseudogene TRBV3-2) and TRBJ2-1; D is unclear. V was shortened by 0 bases and J by 7 bases, with 16 bases between the two germline ends. The CDR3 is made up of 16 amino acids. The germline V gene encodes CDR1 LGHDT and CDR2 YNNKEL (reference sequence). CDR3 amino acids: CASSQDWQARSNEQFF. DNA of the CDR3: TGTGCCAGCAGCCAAGATTGGCAAGCGCGGTCGAATGAGCAGTTCTTC.

The chain is built from TRBV7-3 and TRBJ2-3; D remains ambiguous. The germline V gene has CDR1 SGHTA and CDR2 FQGTGA. The CDR3 consists of 13 residues. Trimming stripped 3 bases from V and 3 bases from J, with 7 bases between. The CDR3 protein is CASSFSGTDTQYF. The CDR3, as DNA: TGTGCCAGCAGCTTTTCAGGAACAGATACGCAGTATTTT. Looking up the rest from reference TRBV7-3 and TRBJ2-3 gives the full variable domain: GAGVSQTPSNKVTEKGKYVELRCDPISGHTALYWYRQSLGQGPEFLIYFQGTGAADDSGLPNDRFFAVRPEGSVSTLKIQRTERGDSAVYLCASSFSGTDTQYFGPGTRLTVL.

V gene TRBV12-3 or TRBV12-4 combines with J gene TRBJ2-7, with TRBD2 as a possible D gene (6 bases). The CDR3 consists of 13 residues. With 5 bases removed from V and 4 bases from J, the gap between germline ends came to 12 bases. The CDR3 nucleotides are TGTGCCAGCAGTACTCGGGGGTTATACGAGCAGTACTTC. Protein product: CASSTRGLYEQYF.

The chain has TRBV4-2 and TRBJ1-5; 8 positions match TRBD1. Germline loops: CDR1 LGHNA, CDR2 YNFKEQ. With 0 bases clipped from V and 4 bases from J, the junction kept 8 bases outside the gene matches. The CDR3 runs 17 residues. CDR3 in DNA: TGTGCCAGCAGCCAAGATCCTCAGGGGGCCTCTAATCAGCCCCAGCATTTT. Translation gives CASSQDPQGASNQPQHF.

The chain recombines TRBV29-1 with TRBJ2-3, with 10 bases fitting TRBD2. The trim removed 4 bases at V and 5 bases at J, leaving 3 bases unmatched. The V gene's germline CDR1 is SQVTM and CDR2 ANQGSEA. There are 13 residues in the CDR3. The CDR3 coding sequence is TGCAGCGTTGGGCTAGCGGGGGTAGATACGCAGTATTTT. This codes for CSVGLAGVDTQYF.

This clone was counted a few times. V is TRBV19 and J is TRBJ1-4; a weak D match, TRBD1 (6 bases). Germline-derived CDR1 and CDR2 are LNHDA and SQIVND (reference sequence). V lost 4 bases, J lost 7 bases, and 19 bases lay in between. This CDR3 spans 16 amino acids. CDR3 sequence reads: CASSSRDTLELEKLFF. As DNA, the CDR3 is TGTGCCAGTAGTAGCCGGGACACCCTTGAGCTTGAAAAACTGTTTTTT. The entire variable domain, with the rest obtained from reference TRBV19 and TRBJ1-4, is as follows: DGGITQSPKYLFRKEGQNVTLSCEQNLNHDAMYWYRQDPGQGLRLIYYSQIVNDFQKGDIAEGYSVSREKKESFPLTVTSAQKNPTAFYLCASSSRDTLELEKLFFGSGTQLSVL.

The chain combines TRBV18 with TRBJ2-5; weak D call: TRBD2 (5 bases). V was clipped by 6 bases and J by 5 bases, with 19 bases between them. The CDR3 totals 15 residues. The germline CDR1 and CDR2 sequences are KGHSH and LQKENI. The CDR3 here is CASSHTSGVGETQYF. Written as DNA, the CDR3 is TGTGCCAGCTCTCACACGTCCGGGGTCGGGGAGACCCAGTACTTC.

The J gene is TRBJ1-3, the V gene TRBV3-1 (or the pseudogene TRBV3-2), with TRBD1 identical over 8 bases. The J segment lost 8 bases and the V segment lost 3 bases, leaving 9 bases of the junction unmatched. Per germline, CDR1 LGHDT and CDR2 YNNKEL (reference sequence). CDR3 length equals 15 residues. In DNA form, the CDR3 reads TGTGCCAGCAGCCAGACGACAGGGGTGGCACACACCATATATTTT. Translation gives CASSQTTGVAHTIYF.

The chain uses TRBV6-2 or TRBV6-3 and TRBJ2-7, with unresolved D. The V end was cut by 2 bases, the J end by 3 bases, with 11 bases between. Per the germline V gene, CDR1 is MNHEY and CDR2 is SVGEGT. The CDR3 sequence is 14 residues long. CDR3 in DNA: TGTGCCAGCAGTTACAATCCCAGAATCTACGAGCAGTACTTC. It encodes CASSYNPRIYEQYF.

V usage is TRBV4-1 and J usage is TRBJ2-1, with D possibly matching TRBD1 (6 bases). Germline V CDR1 and CDR2: MGHRA, YSYEKL. The ends were cut back, 2 bases at V and 6 bases at J, with 17 bases in the middle. The CDR3 spans 16 residues. The CDR3 reads CASSQPTQGRSNEQFF. For the CDR3, the DNA is TGCGCCAGCAGCCAACCAACACAGGGAAGGTCCAATGAGCAGTTCTTC.

CDR3 region: CSVVEGAWDQPQHF. The CDR3 region has the DNA TGCAGCGTTGTGGAGGGGGCTTGGGATCAGCCCCAGCATTTT. The rearrangement joins TRBV29-1 to TRBJ1-5; TRBD1 agrees at 7 bases. CDR1 and CDR2 from the germline V gene are SQVTM and ANQGSEA. This CDR3 is 14 amino acids long. The junction had 8 bases not matched to a gene; V was cut back by 4 bases and J by 5 bases.

This chain joins TRBV9 and TRBJ2-7, with D maybe TRBD1 (6 bases). The CDR3 consists of 15 residues. Germline CDR1 and CDR2: SGDLS and YYNGEE. Trimming stripped 3 bases from V and 2 bases from J, with 15 bases between. CDR3 in amino acids: CASSARTEPAYEQYF. The CDR3 DNA sequence: TGTGCCAGCAGCGCCAGGACAGAACCAGCCTACGAGCAGTACTTC.

The genes are TRBV12-5 and TRBJ2-7, with 8 bases identical to TRBD2. The CDR3 runs to 16 residues. Germline CDR1 and CDR2: LGHNT and FRNRAP. Trimming cost V 0 bases and J 6 bases; bases outside gene matches: 10. In DNA form, the CDR3 reads TGTGCTAGTGGTTTGGTGATGTCGGGAGGGCCTCCCGAGCAGTACTTC. Translation gives CASGLVMSGGPPEQYF. Supplemented by reference TRBV12-5 and TRBJ2-7, the full variable domain reads DARVTQTPRHKVTEMGQEVTMRCQPILGHNTVFWYRQTMMQGLELLAYFRNRAPLDDSGMPKDRFSAEMPDATLATLKIQPSEPRDSAVYFCASGLVMSGGPPEQYFGPGTRLTVT.

The rearrangement uses TRBV6-2 or TRBV6-3 and TRBJ2-1, with 9 bases that match TRBD1. CDR1 MNHEY and CDR2 SVGEGT come from the germline V gene. J was trimmed by 7 bases and V by 4 bases; bases with no gene match: 8. This CDR3 region has 15 residues. The CDR3 loop is CASSLQGAIFNEQFF. The DNA of the CDR3 is TGTGCCAGCAGTTTACAGGGGGCTATTTTTAATGAGCAGTTCTTC.

The chain employs TRBV11-3 and TRBJ2-1, with D possibly matching TRBD1 (5 bases). The CDR3 loop spans 12 amino acids. Between the trimmed V and J ends, which lost 1 base and 10 bases, there was a span of 8 bases. Germline loops: CDR1 SGHNT, CDR2 YENEEA. CDR3 DNA sequence: TGTGCCAGCAGCTTAGGCAGGGTGGAGCAGTTCTTC. This gives the protein CASSLGRVEQFF.

This chain joins TRBV5-6 and TRBJ2-2, with D possibly TRBD1 on 6 matching bases. Germline V CDR1 and CDR2: SGHDT, YYEEEE. CDR3 length: 14 residues. V lost 4 bases, J lost 7 bases, and 14 bases lay in between. CDR3 protein: CASSPMTGLGELFF. In DNA form, the CDR3 reads TGTGCCAGCAGCCCAATGACAGGCCTCGGGGAGCTGTTTTTT.

The rearrangement joins TRBV21-1 to TRBJ2-2; the table's D call TRBD2 went unverified against the DNA. TRBV21-1 is a listed pseudogene. The CDR3 covers 13 residues. The chain's CDR3 is CASSKAGDGELFF. In DNA form, the CDR3 reads TGTGCCAGCAGCAAGGCGGGAGACGGGGAGCTGTTTTTT.

V is TRBV11-3 and J is TRBJ1-1; D is ambiguous. Trimming removed 5 bases at V and 1 base at J, with 8 bases between. The CDR3 is 13 amino acids. Germline V CDR1 and CDR2: SGHNT, YENEEA. The CDR3 sequence: CASSPEGNTEAFF. In nucleotides, the CDR3 is TGTGCCAGCAGCCCAGAGGGGAACACTGAAGCTTTCTTT.

This chain connects TRBV7-2 to TRBJ2-2; 10 nucleotides line up with TRBD2. The CDR3 has 15 amino acids. CDR1 is SGHTA, CDR2 FQGNSA, per germline. V shed 2 bases, J shed 6 bases, and the junction held 3 bases outside the gene matches. This CDR3 is CASSLIAGGSGELFF. The CDR3 DNA reads TGTGCCAGCAGCTTAATAGCGGGAGGTTCCGGGGAGCTGTTTTTT.

The chain has TRBV5-1 and TRBJ1-1; possible D gene TRBD1, 6 bases. V lost 0 bases to trimming and J lost 8 bases, with 14 bases between them. The germline V gene encodes CDR1 SGHRS and CDR2 YFSETQ. The CDR3 contains 14 residues. The CDR3 region has the DNA TGCGCCAGCAGCTTGGCCCCGTTACAGGGCGAAGCTTTCTTT. Protein product: CASSLAPLQGEAFF.

The J gene is TRBJ2-5, the V gene TRBV6-5, with a possible D match to TRBD1 (6 bases). Germline CDR1 is MNHEY and CDR2 is SVGAGI. The CDR3 totals 15 residues. The V end lost 2 bases, the J end lost 1 base, and 11 bases lay between the germline ends. CDR3 nucleotides: TGTGCCAGCAGTTACACCCGACAGGCCCAAGAGACCCAGTACTTC. Its translation is CASSYTRQAQETQYF.

The V gene is TRBV3-1 (or the pseudogene TRBV3-2), the J gene TRBJ2-1; D perhaps matches TRBD1 (6 bases). The CDR3 sequence is 14 residues long. The germline CDR1 and CDR2 sequences are LGHDT and YNNKEL (reference sequence). Trimming took off 4 bases at V and 9 bases at J, with 16 bases between the two ends. Here the CDR3 reads CASSPSQGQAEQFF. The CDR3 nucleotides are TGTGCCAGCAGCCCGTCACAGGGCCAGGCTGAGCAGTTCTTC.